The following is a TCR beta chain sequence with its context. What it binds is unknown. This sample stems from a study of cytomegalovirus exposure and HLA in healthy donors. Points from the study as a whole: Evidence from a later analysis indicated that most CMV-associated TCR beta chains looked HLA-restricted.

The PCR had 60 Vbeta and 13 Jbeta primers. Original handling: About 11 million of the approximately 80 million unique TCR beta chains counted in a later analysis were shared. Profiled with immunoSEQ multiplex PCR; TCRdb holds only in-frame clones, not every one. The V and J calls and clone size are taken from that table; D and trimming were inferred from the DNA. The repertoire holds about 140,000 clones, about two thirds seen once, with 10% in the top ten. Germline trimming cut 4 bases from V and 7 bases from J; bases unmatched to any gene: 6. This CDR3 has 14 amino acids. The germline V gene has CDR1 SGDLS and CDR2 YYNGEE.

The sequence was collected from a man aged 30-40 years in good health and CMV-seropositive. The specimen sequenced was PBMCs. This rearrangement joins TRBV9 to TRBJ2-7; TRBD1 matches at 12 bases. The CDR3 spells CASSPGQGAGEQYF. The CDR3 coding sequence is TGTGCCAGCAGCCCGGGACAGGGGGCAGGGGAGCAGTACTTC.